The T cell receptor (beta chain) described here comes from a study of blood T cell repertoires in COVID-19. The authors' processing: From reference gene primer amplification, estimates of nucleated cell counts were derived. Assay used: immunoSEQ multiplex PCR; TCRdb lists only in-frame clones, some missing. That table supplies the V and J calls and clone size; D and trimming were determined from the DNA. The sample has 270,000 or so clones, about four fifths seen once. The CDR3 contains 14 residues. The V segment lost 5 bases and the J segment 4 bases; nucleotides outside the gene matches: 7. Germline V gene data show CDR1 as SGHAT and CDR2 as FQDESV (reference sequence).

The sequencing sample was made of peripheral blood. This chain joins TRBV11-1 and TRBJ2-5, with TRBD2 matching over 7 bases. The clonotype was recovered from a woman aged 55-70 years with active or convalescent COVID-19. In nucleotides, the CDR3 is TGTGCCAGCAGCCAATCACGCGGGGGAGAGACCCAGTACTTC. It codes for CASSQSRGGETQYF.